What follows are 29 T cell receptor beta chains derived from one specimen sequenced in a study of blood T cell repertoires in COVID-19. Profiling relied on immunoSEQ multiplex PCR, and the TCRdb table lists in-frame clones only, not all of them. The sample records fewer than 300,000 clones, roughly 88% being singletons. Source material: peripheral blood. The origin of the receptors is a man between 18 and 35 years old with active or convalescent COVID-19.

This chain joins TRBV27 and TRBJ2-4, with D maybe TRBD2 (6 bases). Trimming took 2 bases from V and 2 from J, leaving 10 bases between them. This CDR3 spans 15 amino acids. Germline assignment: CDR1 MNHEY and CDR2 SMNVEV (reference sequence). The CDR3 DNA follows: TGTGCCAGCAGTTTAGGGGGGTTGACCAAAAACATTCAGTACTTC. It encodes CASSLGGLTKNIQYF.

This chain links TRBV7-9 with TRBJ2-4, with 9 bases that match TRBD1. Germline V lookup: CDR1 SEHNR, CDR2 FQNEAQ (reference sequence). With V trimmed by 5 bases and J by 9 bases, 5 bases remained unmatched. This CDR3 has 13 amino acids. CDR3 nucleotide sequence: TGTGCCAGCAGCCAGACAGGGGGGAGCATTCAGTACTTC. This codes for CASSQTGGSIQYF.

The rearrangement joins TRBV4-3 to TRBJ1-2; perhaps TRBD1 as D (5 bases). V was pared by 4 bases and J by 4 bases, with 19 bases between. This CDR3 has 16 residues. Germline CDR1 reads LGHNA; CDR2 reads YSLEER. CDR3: CASSRIGRGPSYGYTF. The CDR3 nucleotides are TGCGCCAGCAGCCGTATTGGGCGGGGCCCCTCCTATGGCTACACCTTC.

The CDR3 sequence is CASSSRASGYGYTF. The CDR3 region has the DNA TGTGCCAGCAGCTCCAGGGCTTCGGGCTATGGCTACACCTTC. The chain is built from TRBV13 and TRBJ1-2, with a tentative D call TRBD1 (5 bases). The CDR3 loop spans 14 amino acids. The V end lost 4 bases, the J end lost 4 bases, and 13 bases lay between the germline ends. Germline lookup yields CDR1 PRHDT and CDR2 FYEKMQ (reference sequence). Using reference TRBV13 and TRBJ1-2 for the parts outside the CDR3, the full variable domain is AAGVIQSPRHLIKEKRETATLKCYPIPRHDTVYWYQQGPGQDPQFLISFYEKMQSDKGSIPDRFSAQQFSDYHSELNMSSLELGDSALYFCASSSRASGYGYTFGSGTRLTVV.

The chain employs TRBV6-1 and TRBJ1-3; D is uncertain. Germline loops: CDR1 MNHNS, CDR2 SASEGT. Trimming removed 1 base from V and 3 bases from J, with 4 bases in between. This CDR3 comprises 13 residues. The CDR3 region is CASSEVRGNTIYF. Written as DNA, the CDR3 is TGTGCCAGCAGTGAAGTTCGTGGAAACACCATATATTTT.

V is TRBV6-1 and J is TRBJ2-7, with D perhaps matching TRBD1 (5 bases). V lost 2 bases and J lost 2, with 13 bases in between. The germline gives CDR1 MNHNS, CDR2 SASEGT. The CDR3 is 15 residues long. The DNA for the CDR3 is TGTGCCAGCAGTGAACCCAGGGTCGCCACCTACGAGCAGTACTTC. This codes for CASSEPRVATYEQYF.

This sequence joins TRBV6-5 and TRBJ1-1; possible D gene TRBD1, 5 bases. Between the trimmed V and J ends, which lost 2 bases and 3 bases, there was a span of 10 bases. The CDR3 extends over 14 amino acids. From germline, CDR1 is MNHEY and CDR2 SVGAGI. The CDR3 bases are TGTGCCAGCAGTTACGGCGGGACGGACACTGAAGCTTTCTTT. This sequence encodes CASSYGGTDTEAFF.

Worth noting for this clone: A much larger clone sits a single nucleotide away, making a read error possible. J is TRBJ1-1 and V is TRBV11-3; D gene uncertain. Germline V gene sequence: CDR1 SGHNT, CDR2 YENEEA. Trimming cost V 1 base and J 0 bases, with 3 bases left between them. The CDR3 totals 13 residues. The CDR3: CASSLGMNTEAFF. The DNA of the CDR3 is TGTGCCAGCAGCTTAGGTATGAACACTGAAGCTTTCTTT.

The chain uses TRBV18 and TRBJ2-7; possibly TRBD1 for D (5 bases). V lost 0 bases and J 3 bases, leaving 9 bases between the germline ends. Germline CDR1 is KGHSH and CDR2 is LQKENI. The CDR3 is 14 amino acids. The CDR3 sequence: CASSPPGRDYEQYF. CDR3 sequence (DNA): TGTGCCAGCTCACCACCGGGCAGGGACTACGAGCAGTACTTC.

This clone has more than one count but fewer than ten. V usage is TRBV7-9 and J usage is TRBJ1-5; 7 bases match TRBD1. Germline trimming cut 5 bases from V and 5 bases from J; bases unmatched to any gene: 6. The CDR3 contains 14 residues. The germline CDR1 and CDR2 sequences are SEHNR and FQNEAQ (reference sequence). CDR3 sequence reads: CASSTGDSYQPQHF. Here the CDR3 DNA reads TGTGCCAGCAGCACGGGGGACAGCTATCAGCCCCAGCATTTT.

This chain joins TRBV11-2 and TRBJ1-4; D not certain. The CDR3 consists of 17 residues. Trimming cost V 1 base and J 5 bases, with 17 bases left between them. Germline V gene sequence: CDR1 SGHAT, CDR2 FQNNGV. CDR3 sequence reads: CASSLALTQRLNEKLFF. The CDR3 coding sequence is TGTGCCAGCAGCTTAGCCCTAACCCAACGATTGAATGAAAAACTGTTTTTT.

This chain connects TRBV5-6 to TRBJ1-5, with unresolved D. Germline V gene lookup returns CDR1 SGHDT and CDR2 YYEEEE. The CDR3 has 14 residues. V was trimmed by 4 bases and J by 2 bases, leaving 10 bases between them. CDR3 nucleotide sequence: TGTGCCAGCAGCGCGGGATTGGGCAATCAGCCCCAGCATTTT. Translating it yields CASSAGLGNQPQHF.

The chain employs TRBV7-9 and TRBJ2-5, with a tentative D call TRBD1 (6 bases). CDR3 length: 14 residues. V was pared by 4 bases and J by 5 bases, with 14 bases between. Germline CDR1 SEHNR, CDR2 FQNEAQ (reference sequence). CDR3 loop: CASSSAGQTETQYF. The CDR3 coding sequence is TGTGCCAGCAGCTCCGCCGGACAGACGGAGACCCAGTACTTC.

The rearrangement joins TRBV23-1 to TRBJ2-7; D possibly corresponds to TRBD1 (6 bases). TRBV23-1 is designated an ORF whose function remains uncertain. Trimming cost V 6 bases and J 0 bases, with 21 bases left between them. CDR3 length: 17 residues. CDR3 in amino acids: CASREGGMRRSSYEQYF. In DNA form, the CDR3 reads TGCGCCAGCAGGGAAGGGGGAATGAGGCGATCCTCCTACGAGCAGTACTTC.

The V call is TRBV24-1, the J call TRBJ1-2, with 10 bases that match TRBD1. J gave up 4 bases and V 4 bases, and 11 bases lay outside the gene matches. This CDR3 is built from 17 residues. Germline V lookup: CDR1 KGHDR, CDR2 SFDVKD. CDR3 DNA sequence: TGTGCCACCAGTGAACCCGCTGGACAGGGGGATTTCTATGGCTACACCTTC. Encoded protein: CATSEPAGQGDFYGYTF.

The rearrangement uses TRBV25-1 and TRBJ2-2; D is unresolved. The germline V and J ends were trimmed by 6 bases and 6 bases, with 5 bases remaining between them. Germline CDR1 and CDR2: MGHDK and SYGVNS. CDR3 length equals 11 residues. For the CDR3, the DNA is TGTGCCAGCAGAGAGTCCGGGGAGCTGTTTTTT. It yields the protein CASRESGELFF.

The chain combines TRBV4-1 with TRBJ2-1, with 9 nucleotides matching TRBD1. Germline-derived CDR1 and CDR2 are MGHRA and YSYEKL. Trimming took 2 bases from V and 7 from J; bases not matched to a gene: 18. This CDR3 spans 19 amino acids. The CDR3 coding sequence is TGCGCCAGCAGCCAAAAAGGGACAGGGACTATTGGTTTTTTGAATGAGCAGTTCTTC. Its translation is CASSQKGTGTIGFLNEQFF.

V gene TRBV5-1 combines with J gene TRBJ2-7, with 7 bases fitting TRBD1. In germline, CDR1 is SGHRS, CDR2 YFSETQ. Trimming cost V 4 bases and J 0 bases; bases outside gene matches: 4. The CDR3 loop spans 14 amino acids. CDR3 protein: CASSIGDSSYEQYF. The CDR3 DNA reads TGCGCCAGCAGCATTGGGGACAGCTCCTACGAGCAGTACTTC.

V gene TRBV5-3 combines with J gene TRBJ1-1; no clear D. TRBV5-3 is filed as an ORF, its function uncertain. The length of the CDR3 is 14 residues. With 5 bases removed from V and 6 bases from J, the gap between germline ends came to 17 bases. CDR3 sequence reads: CARRLRRGFPEAFF. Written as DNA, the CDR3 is TGTGCCAGAAGACTCCGCCGGGGTTTCCCTGAAGCTTTCTTT.

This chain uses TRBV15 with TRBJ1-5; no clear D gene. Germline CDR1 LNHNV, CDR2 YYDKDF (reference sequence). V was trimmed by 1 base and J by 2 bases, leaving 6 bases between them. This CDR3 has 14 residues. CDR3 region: CATSRGAGNQPQHF. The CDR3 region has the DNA TGTGCCACCAGCAGAGGGGCAGGCAATCAGCCCCAGCATTTT.

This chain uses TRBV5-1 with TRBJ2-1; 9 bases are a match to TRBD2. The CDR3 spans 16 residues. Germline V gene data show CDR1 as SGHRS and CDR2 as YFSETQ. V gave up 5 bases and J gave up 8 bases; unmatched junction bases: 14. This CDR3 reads CASRGNSGGAKDEQFF. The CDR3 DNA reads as TGCGCCAGCAGAGGGAATAGCGGGGGAGCTAAGGATGAGCAGTTCTTC. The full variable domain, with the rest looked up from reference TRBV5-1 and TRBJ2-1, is KAGVTQTPRYLIKTRGQQVTLSCSPISGHRSVSWYQQTPGQGLQFLFEYFSETQRNKGNFPGRFSGRQFSNSRSEMNVSTLELGDSALYLCASRGNSGGAKDEQFFGPGTRLTVL.

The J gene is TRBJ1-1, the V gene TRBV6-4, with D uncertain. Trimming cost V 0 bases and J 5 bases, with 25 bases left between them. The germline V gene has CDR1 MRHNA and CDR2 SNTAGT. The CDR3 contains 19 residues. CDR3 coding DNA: TGTGCCAGCAGTGACTCGTTGCTTTGTGTCGGACGGGATGAGACTGAAGCTTTCTTT. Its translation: CASSDSLLCVGRDETEAFF.

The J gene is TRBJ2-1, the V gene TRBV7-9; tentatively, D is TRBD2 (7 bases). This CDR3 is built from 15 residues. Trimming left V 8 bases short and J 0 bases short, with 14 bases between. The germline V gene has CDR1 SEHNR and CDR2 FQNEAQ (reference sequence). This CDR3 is CASEGGLSSYNEQFF. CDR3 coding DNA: TGTGCCAGCGAGGGGGGGCTGAGCTCCTACAATGAGCAGTTCTTC.

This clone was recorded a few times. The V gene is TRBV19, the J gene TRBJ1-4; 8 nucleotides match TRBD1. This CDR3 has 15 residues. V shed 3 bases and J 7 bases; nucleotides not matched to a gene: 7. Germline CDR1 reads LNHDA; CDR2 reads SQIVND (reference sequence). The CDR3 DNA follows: TGTGCCAGTAGTATCGGACAGGGAATAAGTGAAAAACTGTTTTTT. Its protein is CASSIGQGISEKLFF.

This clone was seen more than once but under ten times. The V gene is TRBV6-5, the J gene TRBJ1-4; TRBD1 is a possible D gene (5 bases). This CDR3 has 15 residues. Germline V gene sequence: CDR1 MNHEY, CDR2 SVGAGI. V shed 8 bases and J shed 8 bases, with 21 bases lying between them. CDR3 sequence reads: CASRAGRSGGEKLFF. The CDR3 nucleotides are TGTGCCAGCCGGGCGGGGCGAAGTGGTGGCGAAAAACTGTTTTTT.

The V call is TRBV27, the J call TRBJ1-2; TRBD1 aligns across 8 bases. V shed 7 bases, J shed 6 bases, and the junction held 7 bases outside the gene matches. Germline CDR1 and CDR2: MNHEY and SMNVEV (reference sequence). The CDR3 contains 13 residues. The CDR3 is CASKRQGANGYTF. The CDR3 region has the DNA TGTGCCAGCAAAAGGCAGGGGGCTAATGGCTACACCTTC.

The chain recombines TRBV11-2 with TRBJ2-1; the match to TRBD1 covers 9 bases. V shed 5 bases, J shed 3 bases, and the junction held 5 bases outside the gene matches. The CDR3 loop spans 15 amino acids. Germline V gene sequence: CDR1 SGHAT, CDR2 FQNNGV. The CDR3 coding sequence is TGTGCCAGCAGCCCGGACAGGGGAGTCTACAATGAGCAGTTCTTC. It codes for CASSPDRGVYNEQFF.

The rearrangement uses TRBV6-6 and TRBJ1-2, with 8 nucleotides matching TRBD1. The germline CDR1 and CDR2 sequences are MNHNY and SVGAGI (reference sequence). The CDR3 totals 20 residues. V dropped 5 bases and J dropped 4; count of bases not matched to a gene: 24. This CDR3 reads CASSPRPPARDRLISYGYTF. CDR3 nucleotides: TGTGCCAGCAGTCCTAGACCACCCGCGCGGGACAGGTTGATTAGCTATGGCTACACCTTC.

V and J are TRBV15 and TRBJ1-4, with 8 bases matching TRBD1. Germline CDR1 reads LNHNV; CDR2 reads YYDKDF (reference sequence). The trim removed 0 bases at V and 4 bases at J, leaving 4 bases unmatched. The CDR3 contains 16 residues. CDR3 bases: TGTGCCACCAGCAGAGATCTTGGACAGGGTAATGAAAAACTGTTTTTT. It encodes CATSRDLGQGNEKLFF.